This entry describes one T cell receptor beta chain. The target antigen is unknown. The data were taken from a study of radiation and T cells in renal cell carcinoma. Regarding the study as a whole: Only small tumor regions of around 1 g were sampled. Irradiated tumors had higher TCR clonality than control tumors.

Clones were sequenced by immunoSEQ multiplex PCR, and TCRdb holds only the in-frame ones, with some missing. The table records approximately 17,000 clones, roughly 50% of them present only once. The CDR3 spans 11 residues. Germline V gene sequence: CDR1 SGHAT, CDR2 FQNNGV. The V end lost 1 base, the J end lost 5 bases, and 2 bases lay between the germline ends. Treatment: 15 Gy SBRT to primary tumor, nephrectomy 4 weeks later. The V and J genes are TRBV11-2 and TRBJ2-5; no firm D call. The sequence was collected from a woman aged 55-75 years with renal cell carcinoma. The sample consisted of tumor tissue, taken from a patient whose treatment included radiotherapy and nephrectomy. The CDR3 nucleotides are TGTGCCAGCAGCTTAGCGGAGACCCAGTACTTC. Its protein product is CASSLAETQYF.